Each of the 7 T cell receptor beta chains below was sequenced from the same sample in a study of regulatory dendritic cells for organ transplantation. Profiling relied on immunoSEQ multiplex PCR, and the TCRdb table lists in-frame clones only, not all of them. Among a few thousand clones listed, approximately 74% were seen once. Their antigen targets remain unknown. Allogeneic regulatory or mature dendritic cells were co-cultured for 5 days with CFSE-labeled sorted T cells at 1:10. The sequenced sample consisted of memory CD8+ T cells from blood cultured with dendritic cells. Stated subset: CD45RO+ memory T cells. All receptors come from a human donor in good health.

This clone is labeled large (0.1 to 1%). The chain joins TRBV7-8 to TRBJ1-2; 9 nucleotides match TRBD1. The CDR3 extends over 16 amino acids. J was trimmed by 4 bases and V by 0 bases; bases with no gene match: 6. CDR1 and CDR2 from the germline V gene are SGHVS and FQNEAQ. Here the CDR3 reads CASSLALTDRGYGYTF. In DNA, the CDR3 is TGTGCCAGCAGCTTAGCGCTTACGGACAGGGGCTATGGCTACACCTTC.

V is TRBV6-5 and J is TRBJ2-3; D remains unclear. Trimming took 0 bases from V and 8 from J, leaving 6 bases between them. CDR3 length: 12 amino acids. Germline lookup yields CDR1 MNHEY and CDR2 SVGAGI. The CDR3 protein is CASSYSGGTQYF. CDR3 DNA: TGTGCCAGCAGTTACTCGGGCGGTACGCAGTATTTT.

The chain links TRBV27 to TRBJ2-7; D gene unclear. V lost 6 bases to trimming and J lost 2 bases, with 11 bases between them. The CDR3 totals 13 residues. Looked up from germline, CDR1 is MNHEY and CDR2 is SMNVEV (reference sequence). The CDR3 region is CASSRTNTYEQYF. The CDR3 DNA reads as TGTGCCAGCAGCCGAACTAATACCTACGAGCAGTACTTC.

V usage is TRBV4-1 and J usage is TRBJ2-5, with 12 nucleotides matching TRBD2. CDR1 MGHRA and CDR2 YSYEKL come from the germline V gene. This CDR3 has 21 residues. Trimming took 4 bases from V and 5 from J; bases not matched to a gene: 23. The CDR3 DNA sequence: TGCGCCAGCAGCCTCCCCCCCCCTCCTAGCGGGAGGGCTTGTTGGTGGGAGACCCAGTACTTC. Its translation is CASSLPPPPSGRACWWETQYF.

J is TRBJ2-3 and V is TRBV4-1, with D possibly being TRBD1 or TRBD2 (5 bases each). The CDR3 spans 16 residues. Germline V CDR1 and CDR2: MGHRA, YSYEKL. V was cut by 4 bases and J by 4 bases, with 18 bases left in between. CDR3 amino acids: CASSLTGPISPDTQYF. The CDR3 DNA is TGCGCCAGCAGCCTGACGGGACCTATCTCCCCAGATACGCAGTATTTT.

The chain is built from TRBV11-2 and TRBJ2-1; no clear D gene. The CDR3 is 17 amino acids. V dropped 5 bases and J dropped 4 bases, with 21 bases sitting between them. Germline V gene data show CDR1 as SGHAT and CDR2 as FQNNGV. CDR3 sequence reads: CASSPVERPRRYNEQFF. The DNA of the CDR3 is TGTGCCAGCAGCCCAGTTGAACGCCCAAGAAGGTACAATGAGCAGTTCTTC.

The CDR3 DNA reads TGTGCCAGCAGCTTACTTGGGAGCACAGATACGCAGTATTTT. Translated, it gives CASSLLGSTDTQYF. This rearrangement joins TRBV7-8 to TRBJ2-3; D call uncertain. This CDR3 has 14 amino acids. Between the trimmed V and J ends, which lost 2 bases and 0 bases, there was a span of 6 bases. Germline CDR1 is SGHVS and CDR2 is FQNEAQ.